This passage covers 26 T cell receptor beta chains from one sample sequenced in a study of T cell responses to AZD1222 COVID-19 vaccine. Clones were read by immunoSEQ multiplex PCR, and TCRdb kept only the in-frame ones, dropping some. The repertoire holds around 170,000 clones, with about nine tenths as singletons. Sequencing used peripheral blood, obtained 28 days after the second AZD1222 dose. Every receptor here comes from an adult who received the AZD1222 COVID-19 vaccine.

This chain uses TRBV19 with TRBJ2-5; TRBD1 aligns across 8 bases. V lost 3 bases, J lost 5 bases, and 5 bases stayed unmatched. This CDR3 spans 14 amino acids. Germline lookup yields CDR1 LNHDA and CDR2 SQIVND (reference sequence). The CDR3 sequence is CASSIDRGVETQYF. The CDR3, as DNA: TGTGCCAGTAGTATCGACAGGGGAGTGGAGACCCAGTACTTC.

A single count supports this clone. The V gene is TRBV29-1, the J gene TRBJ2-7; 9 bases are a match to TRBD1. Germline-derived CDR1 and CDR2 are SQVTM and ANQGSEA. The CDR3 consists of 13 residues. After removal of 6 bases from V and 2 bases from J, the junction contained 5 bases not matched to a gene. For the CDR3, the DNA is TGCAGCGTGAGGGACAGGGAGGCCTACGAGCAGTACTTC. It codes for CSVRDREAYEQYF.

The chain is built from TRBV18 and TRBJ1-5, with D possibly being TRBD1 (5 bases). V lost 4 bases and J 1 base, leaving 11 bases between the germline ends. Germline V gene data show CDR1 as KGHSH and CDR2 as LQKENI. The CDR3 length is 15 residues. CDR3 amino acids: CASSQGQYSNQPQHF. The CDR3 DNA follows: TGTGCCAGCTCACAGGGGCAGTACAGCAATCAGCCCCAGCATTTT.

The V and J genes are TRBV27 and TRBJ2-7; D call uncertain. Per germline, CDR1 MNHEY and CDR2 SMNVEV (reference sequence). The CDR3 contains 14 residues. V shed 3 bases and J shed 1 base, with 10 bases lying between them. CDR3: CASSLDELSYEQYF. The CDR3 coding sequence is TGTGCCAGCAGTTTGGATGAACTTTCCTACGAGCAGTACTTC.

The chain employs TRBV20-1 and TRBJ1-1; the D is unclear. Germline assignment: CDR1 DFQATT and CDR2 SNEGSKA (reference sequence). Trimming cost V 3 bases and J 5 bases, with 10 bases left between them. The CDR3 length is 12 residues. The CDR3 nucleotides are TGCAGTGCTAGTTTCCTGGGGACTGAAGCTTTCTTT. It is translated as CSASFLGTEAFF.

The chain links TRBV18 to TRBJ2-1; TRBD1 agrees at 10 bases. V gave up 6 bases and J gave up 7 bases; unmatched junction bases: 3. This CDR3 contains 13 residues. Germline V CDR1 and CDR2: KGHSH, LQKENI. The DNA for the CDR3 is TGTGCCAGCTCGCCGGGACAGGGGAATGAGCAGTTCTTC. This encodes CASSPGQGNEQFF.

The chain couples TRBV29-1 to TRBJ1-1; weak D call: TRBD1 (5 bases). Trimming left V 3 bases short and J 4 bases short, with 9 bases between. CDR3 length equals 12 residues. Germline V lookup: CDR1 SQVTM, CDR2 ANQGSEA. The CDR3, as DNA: TGCAGCGTTGATGGGGGGGGCACTGAAGCTTTCTTT. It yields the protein CSVDGGGTEAFF.

The CDR3 reads CAWSNTGTLPLFRYQPQHF. The CDR3 region has the DNA TGTGCCTGGAGTAACACCGGGACACTACCCCTTTTTCGGTATCAGCCCCAGCATTTT. The chain links TRBV30 to TRBJ1-5, with a tentative D call TRBD1 (6 bases). This CDR3 contains 19 residues. The germline CDR1 and CDR2 sequences are GTSNPN and SVGIG (reference sequence). V was cut by 2 bases and J by 5 bases, with 28 bases left in between.

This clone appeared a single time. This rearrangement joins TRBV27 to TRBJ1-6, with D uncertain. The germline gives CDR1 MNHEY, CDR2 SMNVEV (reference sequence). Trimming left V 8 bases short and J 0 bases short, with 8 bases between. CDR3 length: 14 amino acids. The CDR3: CASSRSSYNSPLHF. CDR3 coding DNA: TGTGCCAGCTCCCGTAGCTCCTATAATTCACCCCTCCACTTT.

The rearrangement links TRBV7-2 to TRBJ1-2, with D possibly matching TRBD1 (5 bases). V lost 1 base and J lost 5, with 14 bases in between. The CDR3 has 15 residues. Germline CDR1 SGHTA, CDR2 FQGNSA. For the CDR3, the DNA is TGTGCCAGCAGCTTAGACTCGCAGGGAGGGTATGGCTACACCTTC. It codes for CASSLDSQGGYGYTF. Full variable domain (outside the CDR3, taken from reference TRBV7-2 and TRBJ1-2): GAGVSQSPSNKVTEKGKDVELRCDPISGHTALYWYRQSLGQGLEFLIYFQGNSAPDKSGLPSDRFSAERTGGSVSTLTIQRTQQEDSAVYLCASSLDSQGGYGYTFGSGTRLTVV.

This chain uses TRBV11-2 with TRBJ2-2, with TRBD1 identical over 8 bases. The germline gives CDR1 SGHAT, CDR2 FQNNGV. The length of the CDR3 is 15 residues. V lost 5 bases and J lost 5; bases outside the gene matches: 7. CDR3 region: CASSEQGAFTGELFF. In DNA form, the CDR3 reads TGTGCCAGCAGCGAGCAGGGGGCGTTTACCGGGGAGCTGTTTTTT.

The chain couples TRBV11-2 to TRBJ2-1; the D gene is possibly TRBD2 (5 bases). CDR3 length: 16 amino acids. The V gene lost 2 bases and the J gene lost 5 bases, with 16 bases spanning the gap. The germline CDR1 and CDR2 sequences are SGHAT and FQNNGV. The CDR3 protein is CASSLFLLAGNNEQFF. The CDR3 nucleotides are TGTGCCAGCAGCTTATTTCTCCTAGCCGGCAACAATGAGCAGTTCTTC.

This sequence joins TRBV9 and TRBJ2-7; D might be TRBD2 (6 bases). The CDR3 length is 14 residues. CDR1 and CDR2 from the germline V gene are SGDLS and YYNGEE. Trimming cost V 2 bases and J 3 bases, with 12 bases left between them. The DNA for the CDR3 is TGTGCCAGCAGCGTTGGGGACTCTAACTACGAGCAGTACTTC. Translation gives CASSVGDSNYEQYF.

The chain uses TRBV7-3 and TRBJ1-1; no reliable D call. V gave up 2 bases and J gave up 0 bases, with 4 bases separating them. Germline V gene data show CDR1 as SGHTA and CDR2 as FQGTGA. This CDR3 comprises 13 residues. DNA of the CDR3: TGTGCCAGCAGCTTATACGTGAACACTGAAGCTTTCTTT. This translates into CASSLYVNTEAFF. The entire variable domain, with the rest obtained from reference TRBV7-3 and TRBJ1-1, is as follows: GAGVSQTPSNKVTEKGKYVELRCDPISGHTALYWYRQSLGQGPEFLIYFQGTGAADDSGLPNDRFFAVRPEGSVSTLKIQRTERGDSAVYLCASSLYVNTEAFFGQGTRLTVV.

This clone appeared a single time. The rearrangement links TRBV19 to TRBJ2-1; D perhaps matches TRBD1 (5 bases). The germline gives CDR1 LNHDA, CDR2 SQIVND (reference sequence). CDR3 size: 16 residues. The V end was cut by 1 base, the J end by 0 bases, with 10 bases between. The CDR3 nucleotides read TGTGCCAGTAGTATAGGGGGCCCTGGCTCCTACAATGAGCAGTTCTTC. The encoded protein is CASSIGGPGSYNEQFF.

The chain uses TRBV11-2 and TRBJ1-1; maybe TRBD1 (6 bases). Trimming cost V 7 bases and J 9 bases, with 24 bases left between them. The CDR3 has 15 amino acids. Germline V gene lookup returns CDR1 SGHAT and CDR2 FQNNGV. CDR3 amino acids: CASTPGTGSLLKAFF. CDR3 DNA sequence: TGTGCCAGCACCCCTGGAACAGGGAGTTTGTTAAAAGCTTTCTTT.

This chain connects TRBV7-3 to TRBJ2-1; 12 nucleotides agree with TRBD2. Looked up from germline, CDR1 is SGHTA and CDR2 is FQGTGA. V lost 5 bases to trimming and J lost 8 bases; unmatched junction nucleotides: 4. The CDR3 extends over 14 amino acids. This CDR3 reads CASSQTSGGYEQFF. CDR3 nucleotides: TGTGCCAGCAGCCAGACTAGCGGGGGCTATGAGCAGTTCTTC.

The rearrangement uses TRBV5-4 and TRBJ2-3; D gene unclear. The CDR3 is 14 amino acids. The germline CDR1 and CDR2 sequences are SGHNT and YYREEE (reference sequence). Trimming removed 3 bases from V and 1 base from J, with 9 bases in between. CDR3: CASSWDQGTDTQYF. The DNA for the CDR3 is TGTGCCAGCAGCTGGGATCAGGGCACAGATACGCAGTATTTT. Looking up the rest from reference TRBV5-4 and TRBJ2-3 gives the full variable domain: ETGVTQSPTHLIKTRGQQVTLRCSSQSGHNTVSWYQQALGQGPQFIFQYYREEENGRGNFPPRFSGLQFPNYSSELNVNALELDDSALYLCASSWDQGTDTQYFGPGTRLTVL.

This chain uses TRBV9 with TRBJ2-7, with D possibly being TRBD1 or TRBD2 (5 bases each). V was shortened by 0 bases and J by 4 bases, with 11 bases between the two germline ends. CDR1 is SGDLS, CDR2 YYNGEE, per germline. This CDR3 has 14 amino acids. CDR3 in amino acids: CASSVGSGPYEQYF. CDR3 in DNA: TGTGCCAGCAGCGTAGGTTCGGGACCTTACGAGCAGTACTTC.

The CDR3 is CASSQASRAKNIQYF. The CDR3 DNA sequence: TGCGCCAGCAGCCAAGCAAGCCGAGCCAAAAACATTCAGTACTTC. The V and J genes are TRBV4-1 and TRBJ2-4; D uncertain. The CDR3 loop spans 15 amino acids. The ends were cut back, 1 base at V and 0 bases at J, with 7 bases in the middle. The V gene's germline CDR1 is MGHRA and CDR2 YSYEKL.

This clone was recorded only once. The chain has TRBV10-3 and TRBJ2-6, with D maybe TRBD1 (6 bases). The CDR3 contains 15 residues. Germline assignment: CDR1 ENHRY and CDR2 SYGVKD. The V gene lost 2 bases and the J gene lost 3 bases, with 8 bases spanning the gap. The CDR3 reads CAISEEGGGANVLTF. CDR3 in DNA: TGTGCCATCAGTGAGGAAGGGGGTGGGGCCAACGTCCTGACTTTC.

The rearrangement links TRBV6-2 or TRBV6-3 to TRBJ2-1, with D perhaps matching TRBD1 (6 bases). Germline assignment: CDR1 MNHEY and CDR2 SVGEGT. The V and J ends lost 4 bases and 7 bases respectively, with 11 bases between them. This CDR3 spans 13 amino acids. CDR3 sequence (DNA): TGTGCCAGCAGTTTGGGGGCGAAGAATGAGCAGTTCTTC. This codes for CASSLGAKNEQFF.

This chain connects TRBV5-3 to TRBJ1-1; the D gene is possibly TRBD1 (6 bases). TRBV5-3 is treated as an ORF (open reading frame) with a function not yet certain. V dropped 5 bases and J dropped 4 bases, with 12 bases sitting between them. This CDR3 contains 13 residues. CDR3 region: CARRPTGFTEAFF. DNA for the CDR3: TGTGCCAGAAGGCCTACAGGGTTCACTGAAGCTTTCTTT.

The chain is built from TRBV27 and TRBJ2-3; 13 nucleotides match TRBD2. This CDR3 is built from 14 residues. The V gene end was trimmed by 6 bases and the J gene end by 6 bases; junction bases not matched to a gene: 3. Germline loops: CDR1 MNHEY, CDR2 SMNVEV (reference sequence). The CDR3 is CASRLAGGRDTQYF. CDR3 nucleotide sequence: TGTGCCAGCAGACTAGCGGGGGGGCGGGATACGCAGTATTTT.

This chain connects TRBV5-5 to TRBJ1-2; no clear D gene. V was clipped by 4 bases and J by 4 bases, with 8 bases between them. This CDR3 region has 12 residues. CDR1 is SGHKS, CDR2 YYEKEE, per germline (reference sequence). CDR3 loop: CASSTTSYGYTF. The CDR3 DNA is TGTGCCAGCAGCACGACAAGCTATGGCTACACCTTC.

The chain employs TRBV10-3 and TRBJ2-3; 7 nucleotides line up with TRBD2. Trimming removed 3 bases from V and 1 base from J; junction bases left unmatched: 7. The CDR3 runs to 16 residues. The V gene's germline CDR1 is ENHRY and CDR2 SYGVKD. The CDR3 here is CAISDPAGTGTDTQYF. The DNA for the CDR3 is TGTGCCATCAGTGACCCAGCGGGGACGGGCACAGATACGCAGTATTTT.